This T cell receptor (beta chain) stems from a study of blood T cells in healthy people across ages. In its sample, this clonotype was seen a few times. Combining a sample-barcoded 5' primer with a J-beta primer mix, a second PCR ran for about 6 to 12 cycles. TCRdb passed the 5' RACE reads through MiXCR, listing each CDR3 protein once. This repertoire shows around 1,000,000 distinct CDR3 sequences, under 30% found once; its top ten account for around 0.75%. The same sample was also studied in work on T cells of mothers and their children. That work adds: Similar effects of thymic selection on TCR recombination output were recorded in related and unrelated pairs.

The sample was blood. The TCR was taken from a girl aged 2 to 10 in good health.

CDR3 DNA sequence: TGCAGTGCTAGACTAGCGGGGGACGAGCAGTACTTC. Translating gives CSARLAGDEQYF. This chain connects TRBV20-1 to TRBJ2-7, with TRBD2 matching 10 bases. Germline loops: CDR1 DFQATT, CDR2 SNEGSKA (reference sequence). With 2 bases clipped from V and 5 bases from J, the junction kept 0 bases outside the gene matches. The CDR3 covers 12 residues.